The 31 T cell receptor beta chains below come from one sample, sequenced in a study of blood T cell repertoires in COVID-19. Data came from immunoSEQ multiplex PCR; TCRdb stores just in-frame clones and leaves some out. The data hold about 210,000 clones, with around 88% observed a single time. The sample taken for sequencing was peripheral blood. The receptor source for this set is a man aged 45-65 years with active or convalescent COVID-19.

The chain combines TRBV27 with TRBJ2-7, with a possible D match to TRBD2 (5 bases). CDR1 MNHEY and CDR2 SMNVEV come from the germline V gene (reference sequence). The V gene lost 5 bases and the J gene lost 5 bases, with 10 bases spanning the gap. The length of the CDR3 is 12 residues. CDR3 in amino acids: CASSARGDEQYF. For the CDR3, the DNA is TGTGCCAGCAGTGCCCGGGGTGACGAGCAGTACTTC.

This clone was seen a handful of times. This rearrangement joins TRBV6-5 to TRBJ2-2; possible D gene TRBD1, 5 bases. The V gene lost 7 bases and the J gene lost 0 bases, with 12 bases spanning the gap. The CDR3 consists of 15 residues. CDR1 is MNHEY and CDR2 is SVGAGI in the germline V gene. Here the CDR3 reads CASTAYRTNTGELFF. The CDR3 DNA reads as TGTGCCAGCACCGCATACAGGACGAACACCGGGGAGCTGTTTTTT.

This clone occurred many times. V usage is TRBV27 and J usage is TRBJ1-1; the match to TRBD1 covers 7 bases. Trimming removed 0 bases from V and 7 bases from J; junction bases left unmatched: 8. The CDR3 length is 15 residues. Germline V gene lookup returns CDR1 MNHEY and CDR2 SMNVEV (reference sequence). CDR3 sequence (DNA): TGTGCCAGCAGTTTATCCCCAGGGGGGACCCTTGAAGCTTTCTTT. It is translated as CASSLSPGGTLEAFF.

The chain has TRBV30 and TRBJ1-1; D is uncertain. V was shortened by 4 bases and J by 1 base, with 10 bases between the two germline ends. This CDR3 region has 13 residues. Looked up from germline, CDR1 is GTSNPN and CDR2 is SVGIG (reference sequence). The CDR3 DNA follows: TGTGCCTGGACCGTCGGGGAGAACACTGAAGCTTTCTTT. Amino acids: CAWTVGENTEAFF.

The chain recombines TRBV7-3 with TRBJ2-1; 7 nucleotides agree with TRBD1. CDR3 length: 14 amino acids. The J segment lost 9 bases and the V segment lost 5 bases, leaving 10 bases of the junction unmatched. Germline values: CDR1 SGHTA, CDR2 FQGTGA. The CDR3 is CASSTGQRKGEQFF. CDR3 nucleotides: TGTGCCAGCAGCACGGGACAGCGTAAGGGTGAGCAGTTCTTC.

This chain links TRBV10-1 with TRBJ1-1; TRBD1 agrees at 7 bases. Germline V gene lookup returns CDR1 WNHNN and CDR2 SYGVQD (reference sequence). This CDR3 is built from 13 residues. J lost 11 bases, V lost 0 bases, and 6 bases had no gene match. The chain's CDR3 is CASSESGGFGAFF. The CDR3 DNA sequence: TGCGCCAGCAGTGAGTCAGGGGGCTTCGGGGCTTTCTTT.

J is TRBJ2-3 and V is TRBV5-8, with a possible D match to TRBD1 (5 bases). Per germline, CDR1 SGHTS and CDR2 YDEGEE. The CDR3 runs 14 residues. The V end was cut by 0 bases, the J end by 2 bases, with 7 bases between. For the CDR3, the DNA is TGTGCCAGCAGCTTGGGACAGATCACAGATACGCAGTATTTT. This translates into CASSLGQITDTQYF. Full variable domain (rest looked up from reference TRBV5-8 and TRBJ2-3): EAGVTQSPTHLIKTRGQQATLRCSPISGHTSVYWYQQALGLGLQFLLWYDEGEERNRGNFPPRFSGRQFPNYSSELNVNALELEDSALYLCASSLGQITDTQYFGPGTRLTVL.

This clone came up once. The chain recombines TRBV9 with TRBJ2-5; TRBD2 might be the D (7 bases). CDR1 and CDR2 (germline): SGDLS, YYNGEE. The CDR3 is 14 residues long. V lost 4 bases and J 3 bases, leaving 13 bases between the germline ends. The CDR3 region has the DNA TGTGCCAGCAGCCCGGGGGCGGGAGAAGAGACCCAGTACTTC. This gives the protein CASSPGAGEETQYF. The full variable domain, its missing parts supplied by reference TRBV9 and TRBJ2-5, is DSGVTQTPKHLITATGQRVTLRCSPRSGDLSVYWYQQSLDQGLQFLIQYYNGEERAKGNILERFSAQQFPDLHSELNLSSLELGDSALYFCASSPGAGEETQYFGPGTRLLVL.

The CDR3 loop is CASSETPGAGHHSGQYF. CDR3 in DNA: TGTGCCAGCAGTGAAACCCCAGGAGCGGGACACCACTCAGGGCAGTACTTC. The J gene is TRBJ2-7, the V gene TRBV25-1; D possibly corresponds to TRBD2 (7 bases). CDR1 is MGHDK and CDR2 is SYGVNS in the germline V gene. The CDR3 spans 17 residues. Trimming took off 2 bases at V and 9 bases at J, with 26 bases between the two ends.

The chain couples TRBV5-6 to TRBJ2-1; 10 bases map to TRBD1. Trimming cost V 2 bases and J 10 bases; bases outside gene matches: 6. Germline CDR1 and CDR2: SGHDT and YYEEEE. The CDR3 consists of 14 residues. CDR3: CASSFGTGAGEQFF. CDR3 in DNA: TGTGCCAGCAGCTTCGGGACAGGGGCAGGGGAGCAGTTCTTC.

The chain links TRBV25-1 to TRBJ2-2, with 10 bases matching TRBD1. CDR1 MGHDK and CDR2 SYGVNS come from the germline V gene. The CDR3 is 15 residues long. The V gene end was trimmed by 2 bases and the J gene end by 7 bases; junction bases not matched to a gene: 4. Here the CDR3 DNA reads TGTGCCAGCAGTGAAGACAGGGGGCAGAACGGGGAGCTGTTTTTT. This codes for CASSEDRGQNGELFF. Based on the CDR3 plus reference TRBV25-1 and TRBJ2-2, the full variable domain is EADIYQTPRYLVIGTGKKITLECSQTMGHDKMYWYQQDPGMELHLIHYSYGVNSTEKGDLSSESTVSRIRTEHFPLTLESARPSHTSQYLCASSEDRGQNGELFFGEGSRLTVL.

This clone occurred once. Written as DNA, the CDR3 is TGCGCCAGCAGCCGACAGATTCTAAACACTGAAGCTTTCTTT. Its protein product is CASSRQILNTEAFF. The chain joins TRBV4-1 to TRBJ1-1; possible D gene TRBD1, 5 bases. V was cut by 4 bases and J by 2 bases, with 11 bases left in between. This CDR3 comprises 14 residues. Germline V gene lookup returns CDR1 MGHRA and CDR2 YSYEKL.

The chain joins TRBV4-1 to TRBJ2-2; 12 positions match TRBD2. The CDR3 is 20 amino acids. Germline assignment: CDR1 MGHRA and CDR2 YSYEKL. V was pared by 0 bases and J by 1 base, with 9 bases of the junction left unmatched. The CDR3 here is CASSQERLAGGRLNTGELFF. CDR3 sequence (DNA): TGCGCCAGCAGCCAAGAGCGGCTAGCGGGGGGGCGATTGAACACCGGGGAGCTGTTTTTT.

The rearrangement links TRBV11-2 to TRBJ1-2, with a possible D match to TRBD1 (5 bases). The CDR3 sequence is 16 residues long. V lost 4 bases to trimming and J lost 7 bases, with 22 bases between them. The germline gives CDR1 SGHAT, CDR2 FQNNGV. CDR3 sequence (DNA): TGTGCCAGCAGCTCAAGGGGATGGCCTTCCCCCTCTGGCTACACCTTC. Protein sequence: CASSSRGWPSPSGYTF.

V is TRBV7-8 and J is TRBJ1-5; D is possibly TRBD1 (6 bases). The V gene lost 0 bases and the J gene lost 3 bases, with 12 bases spanning the gap. The CDR3 totals 16 residues. Germline CDR1 reads SGHVS; CDR2 reads FQNEAQ. CDR3 protein: CASSLAAGANNQPQHF. CDR3 nucleotide sequence: TGTGCCAGCAGCTTAGCGGCAGGGGCGAACAATCAGCCCCAGCATTTT.

The CDR3 is CASSYSLTGRWENTEAFF. The CDR3 nucleotides read TGTGCCAGCAGTTACTCGCTGACAGGGAGGTGGGAGAACACTGAAGCTTTCTTT. The chain couples TRBV6-2 or TRBV6-3 to TRBJ1-1; TRBD1 matches 7 bases. The V and J ends lost 0 bases and 1 base, in that order; junction bases with no gene match: 11. Germline V gives CDR1 MNHEY, CDR2 SVGEGT. The CDR3 extends over 18 amino acids.

The chain links TRBV4-2 to TRBJ2-7; a weak D match, TRBD2 (5 bases). CDR3 length equals 14 residues. Germline V gene sequence: CDR1 LGHNA, CDR2 YNFKEQ. The V and J ends lost 4 bases and 5 bases respectively, with 15 bases between them. The CDR3 region has the DNA TGTGCCAGCAGCCGCCACCTAGGGAGAGACGAGCAGTACTTC. Protein product: CASSRHLGRDEQYF.

The rearrangement joins TRBV24-1 to TRBJ1-4; D is unresolved. The V end was cut by 4 bases, the J end by 8 bases, with 16 bases between. This CDR3 spans 15 amino acids. The germline V gene has CDR1 KGHDR and CDR2 SFDVKD. CDR3 amino acids: CATSDPEDGREKLFF. CDR3 coding DNA: TGTGCCACCAGTGACCCGGAGGACGGAAGGGAAAAACTGTTTTTT.

The rearrangement joins TRBV30 to TRBJ1-4, with a tentative D call TRBD1 (5 bases). The CDR3 is 14 amino acids. Trimming cost V 4 bases and J 4 bases, with 13 bases left between them. The germline gives CDR1 GTSNPN, CDR2 SVGIG (reference sequence). DNA for the CDR3: TGTGCCTGGACCTCTGACAGAAGTAATGAAAAACTGTTTTTT. Protein sequence: CAWTSDRSNEKLFF.

The chain links TRBV6-5 to TRBJ1-6; 8 bases are a match to TRBD1. CDR3 size: 16 residues. Looked up from germline, CDR1 is MNHEY and CDR2 is SVGAGI. Trimming took 2 bases from V and 5 from J; bases not matched to a gene: 5. Here the CDR3 DNA reads TGTGCCAGCAGTTACCTCGGACAGGGCGATAATTCACCCCTCCACTTT. Translated: CASSYLGQGDNSPLHF.

This chain's CDR3 is CASSLGAGVAYEQYF. The CDR3 DNA is TGCGCCAGCAGCTTGGGGGCAGGGGTGGCCTACGAGCAGTACTTC. The chain couples TRBV5-1 to TRBJ2-7; a weak D match, TRBD1 (6 bases). Germline lookup yields CDR1 SGHRS and CDR2 YFSETQ. With 0 bases removed from V and 2 bases from J, the gap between germline ends came to 12 bases. The CDR3 has 15 residues.

The CDR3 loop is CASSPFTSGSTYEQYF. The CDR3 DNA sequence: TGCGCCAGCAGCCCCTTTACTAGCGGATCAACCTACGAGCAGTACTTC. V gene TRBV5-1 combines with J gene TRBJ2-7; 8 positions agree with TRBD2. This CDR3 region has 16 residues. CDR1 is SGHRS and CDR2 is YFSETQ in the germline V gene. Unmatched junction bases numbered 11, after V lost 4 bases and J lost 2 bases.

The chain links TRBV6-6 to TRBJ2-1; 8 bases map to TRBD1. The length of the CDR3 is 14 residues. The V gene end was trimmed by 1 base and the J gene end by 9 bases; junction bases not matched to a gene: 5. The germline CDR1 and CDR2 sequences are MNHNY and SVGAGI (reference sequence). CDR3 region: CASSYLDREGEQFF. The DNA of the CDR3 is TGTGCCAGCAGTTACTTGGACAGGGAAGGTGAGCAGTTCTTC.

The chain couples TRBV30 to TRBJ1-1; D ambiguous. The V and J ends lost 0 bases and 1 base respectively, with 6 bases between them. There are 13 residues in the CDR3. Germline V gene sequence: CDR1 GTSNPN, CDR2 SVGIG (reference sequence). For the CDR3, the DNA is TGTGCCTGGAGTGTAGCGCGGAACACTGAAGCTTTCTTT. This codes for CAWSVARNTEAFF.

The J gene is TRBJ2-2, the V gene TRBV18, with 13 bases that match TRBD2. The V and J ends lost 6 bases and 6 bases, in that order; junction bases with no gene match: 7. Germline CDR1 KGHSH, CDR2 LQKENI. The CDR3 totals 16 residues. The CDR3 is CASSKGLAGVSGELFF. The CDR3 bases are TGTGCCAGCTCGAAAGGACTAGCGGGAGTGTCCGGGGAGCTGTTTTTT.

The chain employs TRBV5-1 and TRBJ2-1, with 10 positions matching TRBD1. The germline gives CDR1 SGHRS, CDR2 YFSETQ. The CDR3 spans 14 residues. V lost 5 bases, J lost 10 bases, and 9 bases stayed unmatched. The CDR3 is CASRTGQGLREQFF. Written as DNA, the CDR3 is TGCGCCAGCAGGACGGGACAGGGGCTGCGGGAGCAGTTCTTC.

This clone was counted a few times. V and J are TRBV7-9 and TRBJ2-2; a weak D match, TRBD2 (6 bases). Germline CDR1 is SEHNR and CDR2 is FQNEAQ (reference sequence). Between the trimmed V and J ends, which lost 5 bases and 6 bases, there was a span of 13 bases. The CDR3 sequence is 14 residues long. The CDR3 loop reads CASSLGLAAGELFF. CDR3 DNA: TGTGCCAGCAGCCTGGGACTTGCGGCCGGGGAGCTGTTTTTT.

The V and J genes are TRBV5-1 and TRBJ2-6; TRBD1 aligns across 9 bases. Trimming at V came to 4 bases and at J to 0 bases, leaving 5 bases not matched to a gene. CDR3 length equals 17 residues. Germline CDR1 and CDR2: SGHRS and YFSETQ. The CDR3 DNA sequence: TGCGCCAGCAGCCTATGGACAGGGGACTCTGGGGCCAACGTCCTGACTTTC. Translating it yields CASSLWTGDSGANVLTF.

DNA of the CDR3: TGCGCCAGCAGCCAAGCCCCCGGACAGGACGGGGAGCTGTTTTTT. Protein product: CASSQAPGQDGELFF. The chain is built from TRBV4-3 and TRBJ2-2, with TRBD1 identical over 7 bases. Germline assignment: CDR1 LGHNA and CDR2 YSLEER. The junction had 6 bases not matched to a gene; V was cut back by 1 base and J by 7 bases. CDR3 length equals 15 residues.

The chain combines TRBV28 with TRBJ1-2; 9 positions match TRBD1. This CDR3 has 15 residues. The germline CDR1 and CDR2 sequences are MDHEN and SYDVKM. The V segment lost 1 base and the J segment 6 bases; nucleotides outside the gene matches: 6. CDR3 nucleotide sequence: TGTGCCAGCAGTTTATTGGGGACAGGGTCGGATGGCTACACCTTC. Encoded protein: CASSLLGTGSDGYTF.

This clone was seen a single time. The chain is built from TRBV29-1 and TRBJ2-5; 7 positions match TRBD1. Germline CDR1 reads SQVTM; CDR2 reads ANQGSEA. The CDR3 spans 13 residues. The V gene end was trimmed by 4 bases and the J gene end by 2 bases; junction bases not matched to a gene: 4. CDR3 in amino acids: CSVVDRAQETQYF. CDR3 DNA: TGCAGCGTTGTTGACAGGGCTCAAGAGACCCAGTACTTC.